A single sample gave rise to the 21 T cell receptor beta chains below, sequenced in a study of regulatory T cells in long-lasting Graves disease. Time point here: newly diagnosed GD, antithyroid drugs for less than 3 months. After RNA was extracted from PBMCs, the TCR library was made from it. Assembly of TCR beta libraries relied on iRepertoire HTBI primers together with Arm-PCR of CDR3 regions. TCRdb redid the calling of the multiplex PCR reads with MiXCR, one entry per CDR3 protein. The data contain a few hundred thousand distinct CDR3 sequences, 14% of them seen just once; the ten biggest clones take up roughly 18%. These data also formed part of another study, on T cells in Graves' hyperthyroidism and ophthalmopathy.

The source material was peripheral blood mononuclear cells (PBMCs), sampled at new diagnosis, from a patient treated with antithyroid drugs. Receptor source: a woman in her 50s with Graves disease.

This clonotype was counted many times. V usage is TRBV12-3 or TRBV12-4 and J usage is TRBJ2-1; TRBD2 matches 10 bases. Trimming removed 7 bases from V and 6 bases from J; junction bases left unmatched: 9. The CDR3 length is 15 residues. DNA for the CDR3: TGTGCCAGCACTTCACTAGCGGGAAGGGTCAATGAGCAGTTCTTC. It encodes CASTSLAGRVNEQFF.

Of note for this clonotype: A much bigger clone sits one base away, suggesting this may be a read error. The chain combines TRBV20-1 with TRBJ2-1; no clear D gene. V dropped 4 bases and J dropped 10 bases, with 8 bases sitting between them. This CDR3 contains 10 residues. In germline, CDR1 is DFQATT, CDR2 SNEGSKA (reference sequence). This CDR3 is CSAKDYEQFF. In nucleotides, the CDR3 is TGCAGTGCTAAAGATTACGAGCAGTTCTTC.

This sequence joins TRBV5-1 and TRBJ1-4; the D gene is possibly TRBD1 (6 bases). The CDR3 covers 16 residues. CDR1 and CDR2 from the germline V gene are SGHRS and YFSETQ. V shed 4 bases and J shed 8 bases, with 21 bases lying between them. The DNA of the CDR3 is TGCGCCAGCAGCCCCTGGGGGCAGGGGAAGGAGGAAAAACTGTTTTTT. This encodes CASSPWGQGKEEKLFF.

This clonotype was counted only a few times. The chain joins TRBV29-1 to TRBJ1-2; possibly TRBD1 for D (6 bases). CDR3 length: 13 residues. V was pared by 3 bases and J by 8 bases, with 16 bases between. The germline V gene has CDR1 SQVTM and CDR2 ANQGSEA. In DNA form, the CDR3 reads TGCAGCGTTGAGAACGTACAGGGATTAGGCTACACCTTC. Translated: CSVENVQGLGYTF.

This clonotype has ten or more counts. This rearrangement joins TRBV12-3 or TRBV12-4 to TRBJ1-5; D is possibly TRBD1 (5 bases). There are 15 residues in the CDR3. The V end was cut by 2 bases, the J end by 0 bases, with 8 bases between. The CDR3 sequence: CASSLFGGSNQPQHF. CDR3 bases: TGTGCCAGCAGTTTATTCGGGGGTAGCAATCAGCCCCAGCATTTT.

A note on this clonotype: Given a much more abundant clone one base away, this may be a read error. The J gene is TRBJ1-4, the V gene TRBV5-6; D might be TRBD1 (6 bases). The CDR3 covers 16 residues. CDR1 is SGHDT and CDR2 is YYEEEE in the germline V gene. CDR3 protein: CASSLAVGAEDEELFF. Written as DNA, the CDR3 is TGTGCCAGCAGCTTGGCCGTGGGGGCAGAGGATGAAGAACTGTTTTTT.

The chain carries TRBV7-9 and TRBJ2-3, with D uncertain. The CDR3 extends over 14 amino acids. Trimming left V 4 bases short and J 1 base short, with 9 bases between. Germline V gene sequence: CDR1 SEHNR, CDR2 FQNEAQ (reference sequence). The CDR3 sequence is CASSSRAGTDTQYF. The CDR3 DNA reads as TGTGCCAGCAGCTCTAGGGCGGGCACAGATACGCAGTATTTT.

This rearrangement joins TRBV28 to TRBJ2-2; D unclear. The germline V gene encodes CDR1 MDHEN and CDR2 SYDVKM. This CDR3 is 14 amino acids long. V lost 5 bases, J lost 3 bases, and 10 bases lay in between. CDR3 residues: CASSTDTYTGELFF. CDR3 sequence (DNA): TGTGCCAGCAGTACCGACACCTACACCGGGGAGCTGTTTTTT.

At least ten counts were recorded for this clonotype. J is TRBJ2-3 and V is TRBV10-3; a possible D gene is TRBD1 (5 bases). V lost 3 bases and J 2 bases, leaving 18 bases between the germline ends. CDR3 length: 17 residues. Germline V gene sequence: CDR1 ENHRY, CDR2 SYGVKD. CDR3 sequence: CAISDLTPGIPTDTQYF. As DNA, the CDR3 is TGTGCCATCAGTGACCTTACCCCAGGGATTCCCACAGATACGCAGTATTTT.

This clonotype was found many times. The V and J genes are TRBV18 and TRBJ2-2, with D possibly matching TRBD1 (5 bases). In germline, CDR1 is KGHSH, CDR2 LQKENI. There are 13 residues in the CDR3. Trimming took off 8 bases at V and 5 bases at J, with 12 bases between the two ends. CDR3 residues: CASSPSGTGELFF. The CDR3 region has the DNA TGTGCCAGCAGTCCTTCAGGGACCGGGGAGCTGTTTTTT.

The chain employs TRBV6-4 and TRBJ2-1, with D perhaps TRBD2 (5 bases). Trimming shortened V by 0 bases and J by 6 bases, and 6 bases separated the two germline ends. Per germline, CDR1 MRHNA and CDR2 SNTAGT. CDR3 length: 13 residues. CDR3 in amino acids: CASSDSRGNEQFF. The DNA of the CDR3 is TGTGCCAGCAGTGACTCCCGGGGCAATGAGCAGTTCTTC.

This clonotype was observed a few times. V is TRBV5-1 and J is TRBJ1-2, with TRBD1 matching 8 bases. The CDR3 is 13 residues long. The junction had 3 bases not matched to a gene; V was cut back by 2 bases and J by 6 bases. The germline V gene encodes CDR1 SGHRS and CDR2 YFSETQ. As DNA, the CDR3 is TGCGCCAGCAGCTTACAGGGGGTCAATGGCTACACCTTC. Its translation is CASSLQGVNGYTF.

This clonotype occurred a few times. V and J are TRBV6-2 or TRBV6-3 and TRBJ2-1; maybe TRBD1 (5 bases). The CDR3 runs to 14 residues. Germline V gene data show CDR1 as MNHEY and CDR2 as SVGEGT. Trimming shortened V by 7 bases and J by 7 bases, and 17 bases separated the two germline ends. In DNA, the CDR3 is TGTGCCAGCAAAGGGGCCCACGTCATAAATGAGCAGTTCTTC. It encodes CASKGAHVINEQFF.

As regards this clonotype: This may arise from a read error, as a much more abundant clone is one base away. V gene TRBV27 combines with J gene TRBJ2-1; 12 positions match TRBD2. Looked up from germline, CDR1 is MNHEY and CDR2 is SMNVEV (reference sequence). Unmatched junction bases numbered 8, after V lost 5 bases and J lost 0 bases. The CDR3 loop spans 18 amino acids. CDR3 nucleotide sequence: TGTGCCAGCAGTGTTGGACTAGCGGGATCCAGCTCCTACAATGAGCAGTTCTTC. Translation gives CASSVGLAGSSSYNEQFF.

There are many counts of this clonotype. The chain employs TRBV20-1 and TRBJ2-3; TRBD1 matches at 8 bases. Germline V gene sequence: CDR1 DFQATT, CDR2 SNEGSKA (reference sequence). The CDR3 contains 14 residues. V dropped 2 bases and J dropped 0; count of bases not matched to a gene: 1. As DNA, the CDR3 is TGCAGTGCTAGACAGGGGGCGAGCACAGATACGCAGTATTTT. This codes for CSARQGASTDTQYF.

On this clonotype itself: Compared with germline, one end of the junction differs, possibly owing to a read error. V is TRBV30 and J is TRBJ2-3, with no clear D. CDR1 and CDR2 (germline): GTSNPN, SVGIG (reference sequence). This CDR3 contains 14 residues. Here the CDR3 reads CAWGVGSGTDTQYF. The DNA of the CDR3 is TGTGCCTGGGGTGTAGGGTCGGGCACAGATACGCAGTATTTT.

V and J are TRBV3-1 and TRBJ2-7; a weak D match, TRBD2 (5 bases). Trimming shortened V by 4 bases and J by 2 bases, and 12 bases separated the two germline ends. Germline V CDR1 and CDR2: LGHDT, YNNKEL (reference sequence). This CDR3 has 14 amino acids. Here the CDR3 reads CASSREGVAYEQYF. Written as DNA, the CDR3 is TGTGCCAGCAGCCGTGAGGGAGTTGCCTACGAGCAGTACTTC.

V is TRBV28 and J is TRBJ2-1; no firm D call. Between the trimmed V and J ends, which lost 6 bases and 7 bases, there was a span of 16 bases. Germline-derived CDR1 and CDR2 are MDHEN and SYDVKM. The CDR3 has 14 residues. The CDR3 is CASRVTLGLNEQFF. CDR3 nucleotides: TGTGCCAGCAGGGTCACCCTAGGTTTGAATGAGCAGTTCTTC.

This clonotype was detected many times. The junction differs from germline at one of its ends, possibly a read error. The chain couples TRBV5-1 to TRBJ2-1; the match to TRBD2 covers 14 bases. The germline V gene has CDR1 SGHRS and CDR2 YFSETQ. This CDR3 contains 15 residues. The CDR3 DNA sequence: TGTGCCAGCAGCTTGGGACTAGCGGGAGTGAATGAGCAGTTCTTC. This sequence encodes CASSLGLAGVNEQFF.

This clonotype was seen a handful of times. The chain joins TRBV6-1 to TRBJ2-7, with D maybe TRBD1 (5 bases). The germline V gene encodes CDR1 MNHNS and CDR2 SASEGT. This CDR3 has 15 residues. With 6 bases removed from V and 5 bases from J, the gap between germline ends came to 20 bases. Here the CDR3 DNA reads TGTGCCAGCAGATCCCTCGGGCAGGGATACCACGAGCAGTACTTC. It encodes CASRSLGQGYHEQYF.

The chain couples TRBV19 to TRBJ1-1; D perhaps matches TRBD1 (6 bases). This CDR3 has 13 residues. V lost 2 bases and J lost 12, with 16 bases in between. Looked up from germline, CDR1 is LNHDA and CDR2 is SQIVND (reference sequence). In DNA, the CDR3 is TGTGCCAGTAGTATAAGCCGGGGGGCCGAGACTTTCTTT. It yields the protein CASSISRGAETFF.